This section outlines one T cell receptor beta chain sequence together with its context. In the original workflow: Cell counts per sample came from amplifying reference gene primers. The protocol was immunoSEQ multiplex PCR, while the TCRdb copy is restricted to in-frame clones and leaves out a portion. D and trimming come from the DNA, and the V and J calls and clone size come from that table. The table has about 54,000 clones, 70% to 90% seen once. This sample is drawn from a study of blood T cell repertoires in COVID-19. Background on the study: Samples of COVID-19 (acute and convalescent) were obtained from the United States, Italy and Spain. PBMCs, B-cell-depleted T cells, or T cells were the source of the cDNA or gDNA that made up the material.

Sequences were obtained from peripheral blood. This sequence was found in a human donor in a cohort sampled during active COVID-19.

DNA of the CDR3: TGTGCCAGTAGTATAGGACAGGCGACGCAGTATTTT. Translating gives CASSIGQATQYF. The gene calls are TRBV19 and TRBJ2-3; maybe TRBD1 (6 bases). The CDR3 sequence is 12 residues long. V lost 1 base and J 9 bases, leaving 8 bases between the germline ends. CDR1 is LNHDA and CDR2 is SQIVND in the germline V gene (reference sequence).